This T cell receptor beta chain was sequenced in a study of T-cell reconstitution after alpha-beta-depleted transplantation in children. General study findings and limits: Surviving recipient T cells and intrathymic progenitors accounted for some patients' high TCRbeta diversity at day 60. Two months or so post-transplant, alpha-beta T cells reportedly derived from several hundred expanded graft clones. T-cell counts and diversity at one year following transplant were attributed mainly to newly produced T cells.

The TCRbeta library incorporated unique molecular identifiers. One entry per CDR3 protein, called by TCRdb with MiXCR from the PCR reads. There are approximately 79,000 distinct CDR3 sequences in the sample; 18% occur only once, and approximately 55% lies in the top ten. Concerning this clonotype: What it binds is unknown.

Looked up from germline, CDR1 is MNHEY and CDR2 is SVGAGI. V was trimmed by 4 bases and J by 5 bases, leaving 8 bases between them. The CDR3 is 12 residues long. The clonotype was recovered from a male patient between 2 and 10 years old who had a stem cell transplant for acute lymphoblastic leukemia, so the T cells may come from the graft donor. The source was PBMCs, mostly from graft donor cells, collected 360 days after TCRalphabeta/CD19-depleted stem cell transplant. The chain uses TRBV6-5 and TRBJ2-5; no definite D call. CDR3 in amino acids: CASSLMGETQYF. CDR3 bases: TGTGCCAGCAGTTTGATGGGCGAGACCCAGTACTTC.